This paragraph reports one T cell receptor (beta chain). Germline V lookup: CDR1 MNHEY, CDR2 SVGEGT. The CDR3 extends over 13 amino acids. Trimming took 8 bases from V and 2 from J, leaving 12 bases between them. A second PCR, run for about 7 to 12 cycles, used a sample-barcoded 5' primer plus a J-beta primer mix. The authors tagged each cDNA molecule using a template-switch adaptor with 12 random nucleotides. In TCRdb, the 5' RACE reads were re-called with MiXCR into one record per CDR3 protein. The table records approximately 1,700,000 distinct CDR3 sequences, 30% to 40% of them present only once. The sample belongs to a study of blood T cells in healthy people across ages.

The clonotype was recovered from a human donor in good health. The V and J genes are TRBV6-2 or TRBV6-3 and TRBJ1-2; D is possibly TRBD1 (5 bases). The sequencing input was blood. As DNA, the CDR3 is TGTGCCAGCGGGTCCGACAGCAACTATGGCTACACCTTC. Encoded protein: CASGSDSNYGYTF.